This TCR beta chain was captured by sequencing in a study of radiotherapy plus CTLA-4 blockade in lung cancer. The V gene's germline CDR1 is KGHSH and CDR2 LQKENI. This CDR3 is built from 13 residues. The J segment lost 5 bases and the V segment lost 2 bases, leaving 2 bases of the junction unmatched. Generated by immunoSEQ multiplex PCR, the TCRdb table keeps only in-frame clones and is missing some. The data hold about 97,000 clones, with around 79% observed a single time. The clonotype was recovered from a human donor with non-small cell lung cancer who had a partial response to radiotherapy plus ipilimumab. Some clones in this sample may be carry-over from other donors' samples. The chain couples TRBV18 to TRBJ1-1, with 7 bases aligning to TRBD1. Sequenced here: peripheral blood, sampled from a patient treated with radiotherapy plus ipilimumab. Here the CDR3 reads CASSPTGDTEAFF. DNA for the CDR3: TGTGCCAGCTCACCAACAGGGGATACTGAAGCTTTCTTT.